The 6 T cell receptor beta chains below all came from one sample that was sequenced in a study of shared clonotypes between healthy human individuals. Assay used: immunoSEQ multiplex PCR; TCRdb lists only in-frame clones, some missing. The sample yields roughly 110,000 clones, around 68% seen once. Sequencing was carried out using memory CD8+ T cells sorted from blood. Subset noted: CD45RO+ cells pooled with CCR7-negative TemRA cells. The receptors originated from a woman aged 25 to 39 in good health.

The rearrangement links TRBV5-1 to TRBJ2-7, with D maybe TRBD1 (6 bases). This CDR3 has 15 residues. The germline V gene has CDR1 SGHRS and CDR2 YFSETQ. V was clipped by 1 base and J by 4 bases, with 15 bases between them. This chain's CDR3 is CASSLSTGTGYEQYF. As DNA, the CDR3 is TGCGCCAGCAGCTTGAGTACAGGGACGGGGTACGAGCAGTACTTC.

The chain combines TRBV4-1 with TRBJ1-1, with D possibly being TRBD1 (5 bases). Looked up from germline, CDR1 is MGHRA and CDR2 is YSYEKL. V dropped 4 bases and J dropped 6 bases, with 21 bases sitting between them. This CDR3 comprises 16 residues. CDR3 DNA: TGCGCCAGCAGCCCAGGGACGGCTGGTTTGAGGGCTGAAGCTTTCTTT. Translating it yields CASSPGTAGLRAEAFF.

V usage is TRBV11-2 and J usage is TRBJ1-4; possible D gene TRBD1, 5 bases. The germline V and J ends were trimmed by 1 base and 10 bases, with 16 bases remaining between them. The CDR3 is made up of 15 amino acids. CDR1 and CDR2 (germline): SGHAT, FQNNGV. CDR3 coding DNA: TGTGCCAGCAGCTTAGCTGGCCCGGCTGGGGGAAAACTGTTTTTT. It encodes CASSLAGPAGGKLFF.

Comments on this clone: At one end the junction does not follow the germline gene, possibly because of a read error. The chain has TRBV4-1 and TRBJ1-1, with 7 bases fitting TRBD1. Looked up from germline, CDR1 is MGHRA and CDR2 is YSYEKL. The CDR3 consists of 14 residues. The CDR3 is CASSHLTGRTEAFF. The CDR3, as DNA: TGTGCCAGCAGCCATTTGACAGGGCGCACTGAAGCTTTCTTT.

This clone has a count of ten or more. Other nucleotide sequences from this sample produce the same CDR3. The gene calls are TRBV4-2 and TRBJ2-1; 11 bases map to TRBD2. The germline V gene encodes CDR1 LGHNA and CDR2 YNFKEQ. The CDR3 consists of 16 residues. Trimming cost V 3 bases and J 4 bases; bases outside gene matches: 5. CDR3 residues: CASSQDGTSGYNEQFF. DNA for the CDR3: TGTGCCAGCAGCCAGGACGGGACTAGCGGATACAATGAGCAGTTCTTC.

To note about this clone: This could be a read error, since a much larger clone is one nucleotide away. Other DNA sequences in the same sample also yield this CDR3. The CDR3 DNA reads TGTGCCAGCAGCCCCCGGGGCGGGAGTGGTTACAATGAGCAGTTCTTC. This sequence encodes CASSPRGGSGYNEQFF. V usage is TRBV7-9 and J usage is TRBJ2-1; 7 nucleotides agree with TRBD2. Germline V gene lookup returns CDR1 SEHNR and CDR2 FQNEAQ (reference sequence). The ends lost 5 bases at V and 4 bases at J; junction bases unmatched: 11. The CDR3 extends over 16 amino acids.